One and the same sample provided the 31 T cell receptor beta chains below, sequenced in a study of blood T cell repertoires in COVID-19. Measured with immunoSEQ multiplex PCR; TCRdb has only the in-frame clones, and not every one. The top ten clones hold around 5% of a sample with roughly 150,000 clones, around 80% of them seen once. Sequenced material: peripheral blood. The source is a woman in her forties or fifties with acute or convalescent COVID-19.

The chain recombines TRBV11-2 with TRBJ2-1, with 13 nucleotides matching TRBD2. V was pared by 5 bases and J by 7 bases, with 5 bases of the junction left unmatched. Germline V gene data show CDR1 as SGHAT and CDR2 as FQNNGV. This CDR3 comprises 15 residues. The CDR3 region is CASSLGTSGVNEQFF. CDR3 sequence (DNA): TGTGCCAGCAGCCTCGGGACTAGCGGGGTAAATGAGCAGTTCTTC.

This clone was observed once. Other DNA variants within this sample encode the same CDR3. V usage is TRBV27 and J usage is TRBJ1-5, with 8 bases lining up with TRBD1. The CDR3 is 15 residues long. V dropped 6 bases and J dropped 2; count of bases not matched to a gene: 6. Germline CDR1 MNHEY, CDR2 SMNVEV (reference sequence). DNA for the CDR3: TGTGCCAGCAGCTTCCAGGGGGCTGGCAATCAGCCCCAGCATTTT. Its protein is CASSFQGAGNQPQHF.

V is TRBV2 and J is TRBJ2-2; tentative D call: TRBD2 (5 bases). Germline values: CDR1 SNHLY, CDR2 FYNNEI. CDR3 length: 15 amino acids. V was trimmed by 8 bases and J by 4 bases, leaving 17 bases between them. This chain's CDR3 is CASSGGSLSTGELFF. The DNA of the CDR3 is TGTGCCAGCTCAGGAGGCTCACTATCCACCGGGGAGCTGTTTTTT.

This clone was seen only once. The rearrangement joins TRBV6-2 or TRBV6-3 to TRBJ2-1, with a weak D call TRBD2 (6 bases). Germline loops: CDR1 MNHEY, CDR2 SVGEGT. Trimming cost V 3 bases and J 4 bases, with 19 bases left between them. The CDR3 sequence is 17 residues long. CDR3 amino acids: CASSYQLLAGRYNEQFF. CDR3 bases: TGTGCCAGCAGTTATCAGTTGTTGGCGGGGAGGTACAATGAGCAGTTCTTC.

The chain links TRBV6-2 or TRBV6-3 to TRBJ2-7, with 7 bases identical to TRBD1. Germline trimming cut 5 bases from V and 2 bases from J; bases unmatched to any gene: 6. The CDR3 extends over 14 amino acids. Germline-derived CDR1 and CDR2 are MNHEY and SVGEGT. The CDR3 nucleotides are TGTGCCAGCAGTCCCGGGACAGACACCTACGAGCAGTACTTC. It is translated as CASSPGTDTYEQYF.

The chain is built from TRBV7-9 and TRBJ2-7, with 10 bases that match TRBD1. The V and J ends lost 7 bases and 6 bases, in that order; junction bases with no gene match: 12. Germline CDR1 SEHNR, CDR2 FQNEAQ (reference sequence). The CDR3 runs 15 residues. CDR3 sequence reads: CASNSAGTGVFEQYF. CDR3 in DNA: TGTGCCAGCAACTCCGCCGGGACAGGGGTGTTCGAGCAGTACTTC. Together with reference TRBV7-9 and TRBJ2-7, the CDR3 gives the full variable domain: DTGVSQNPRHKITKRGQNVTFRCDPISEHNRLYWYRQTLGQGPEFLTYFQNEAQLEKSRLLSDRFSAERPKGSFSTLEIQRTEQGDSAMYLCASNSAGTGVFEQYFGPGTRLTVT.

This clone occurred a few times. The rearrangement joins TRBV10-3 to TRBJ2-3; D possibly corresponds to TRBD2 (6 bases). The CDR3 spans 16 residues. Trimming stripped 3 bases from V and 1 base from J, with 14 bases between. The germline CDR1 and CDR2 sequences are ENHRY and SYGVKD. Here the CDR3 reads CAISDELTSGTDTQYF. The CDR3 region has the DNA TGTGCCATCAGTGACGAACTGACTAGTGGCACAGATACGCAGTATTTT.

The rearrangement links TRBV11-3 to TRBJ1-1; no definite D call. The CDR3 extends over 12 amino acids. Between the trimmed V and J ends, which lost 8 bases and 2 bases, there was a span of 9 bases. Germline-derived CDR1 and CDR2 are SGHNT and YENEEA. This CDR3 is CASSRDNTEAFF. Here the CDR3 DNA reads TGTGCCAGCTCCCGGGATAACACTGAAGCTTTCTTT.

This chain uses TRBV7-6 with TRBJ1-4, with D possibly being TRBD1 (5 bases). Germline assignment: CDR1 SGHVS and CDR2 FNYEAQ. The CDR3 length is 16 residues. Trimming removed 3 bases at V and 0 bases at J, with 11 bases between. The CDR3 region is CASSLGRTSTNEKLFF. The CDR3 region has the DNA TGTGCCAGCAGCTTGGGGCGGACCTCAACTAATGAAAAACTGTTTTTT.

The J gene is TRBJ1-5, the V gene TRBV7-9; TRBD1 might be the D (5 bases). The germline gives CDR1 SEHNR, CDR2 FQNEAQ (reference sequence). The CDR3 covers 17 residues. The ends were cut back, 3 bases at V and 8 bases at J, with 23 bases in the middle. The CDR3 loop reads CASSFGTGLTDSKPQHF. The CDR3, as DNA: TGTGCCAGCAGCTTTGGGACGGGACTCACCGATAGTAAGCCCCAGCATTTT.

The CDR3 coding sequence is TGTGCCAGTACCGAACGACAGGGGGGTTCCTACGAGCAGTACTTC. Amino acid sequence: CASTERQGGSYEQYF. The chain recombines TRBV19 with TRBJ2-7; TRBD1 matches at 9 bases. The germline gives CDR1 LNHDA, CDR2 SQIVND (reference sequence). The junction had 8 bases not matched to a gene; V was cut back by 7 bases and J by 1 base. The CDR3 sequence is 15 residues long.

The gene calls are TRBV2 and TRBJ2-7; 8 positions match TRBD1. Looked up from germline, CDR1 is SNHLY and CDR2 is FYNNEI. With 3 bases clipped from V and 4 bases from J, the junction kept 2 bases outside the gene matches. CDR3 length equals 13 residues. In DNA, the CDR3 is TGTGCCAGCAGTGACGGACAGGGTTACGAGCAGTACTTC. This codes for CASSDGQGYEQYF.

This chain links TRBV27 with TRBJ2-1; 10 positions agree with TRBD1. The CDR3 contains 16 residues. Germline assignment: CDR1 MNHEY and CDR2 SMNVEV (reference sequence). V lost 7 bases and J lost 5; bases outside the gene matches: 11. CDR3 bases: TGTGCCAGCACACGCTATTCCGGGACAGGGGACAATGAGCAGTTCTTC. The encoded protein is CASTRYSGTGDNEQFF.

In DNA, the CDR3 is TGTGCCAGCAGCCCGACAGGGGCTGGGGCCAACGTCCTGACTTTC. Translated, it gives CASSPTGAGANVLTF. V and J are TRBV7-2 and TRBJ2-6, with 8 positions matching TRBD1. V trimming: 5 bases; J trimming: 2 bases; junction bases outside the gene matches: 2. This CDR3 is built from 15 residues. In germline, CDR1 is SGHTA, CDR2 FQGNSA.

This chain uses TRBV28 with TRBJ1-6, with D tentatively TRBD1 (5 bases). V lost 8 bases and J 7 bases, leaving 27 bases between the germline ends. CDR3 size: 18 residues. Germline V gene lookup returns CDR1 MDHEN and CDR2 SYDVKM. The DNA for the CDR3 is TGTGCCAGCGCGGAGGGATCAGCTCCCCTAGGGGTAAATTCACCCCTCCACTTT. Its translation: CASAEGSAPLGVNSPLHF.

The J gene is TRBJ1-6, the V gene TRBV9; D not resolved. This CDR3 region has 13 residues. The germline V gene has CDR1 SGDLS and CDR2 YYNGEE. Trimming removed 1 base from V and 7 bases from J, with 6 bases in between. For the CDR3, the DNA is TGTGCCAGCAGCGTAAATGAGAATTCACCCCTCCACTTT. This encodes CASSVNENSPLHF.

The chain links TRBV6-5 to TRBJ1-6, with D maybe TRBD1 (6 bases). The CDR3 consists of 14 residues. V lost 11 bases to trimming and J lost 5 bases, with 16 bases between them. Germline loops: CDR1 MNHEY, CDR2 SVGAGI. Here the CDR3 reads CAYGPGVHNSPLHF. The DNA for the CDR3 is TGTGCCTATGGGCCAGGGGTGCATAATTCACCCCTCCACTTT.

In its sample, this clone was seen a few times. The rearrangement links TRBV19 to TRBJ1-2; the match to TRBD1 covers 9 bases. V lost 4 bases, J lost 8 bases, and 8 bases stayed unmatched. Per germline, CDR1 LNHDA and CDR2 SQIVND (reference sequence). The length of the CDR3 is 14 residues. The CDR3 is CASSTPGQGQGYTF. DNA of the CDR3: TGTGCCAGTAGTACCCCGGGACAGGGACAGGGCTACACCTTC.

The chain is built from TRBV7-8 and TRBJ1-5, with D perhaps TRBD1 (6 bases). CDR3 length: 13 amino acids. Trimming took 5 bases from V and 5 from J, leaving 10 bases between them. The germline V gene has CDR1 SGHVS and CDR2 FQNEAQ. This CDR3 reads CASSPQGDQPQHF. CDR3 bases: TGTGCCAGCAGCCCACAGGGAGATCAGCCCCAGCATTTT.

The gene calls are TRBV2 and TRBJ1-2; TRBD1 matches at 7 bases. CDR3 length equals 18 residues. From germline, CDR1 is SNHLY and CDR2 FYNNEI. V shed 5 bases, J shed 4 bases, and the junction held 19 bases outside the gene matches. CDR3 nucleotides: TGTGCCAGCAGTCCGAACCCGAACAACAGGGGACGGGCCTATGGCTACACCTTC. It translates to CASSPNPNNRGRAYGYTF.

The gene calls are TRBV6-5 and TRBJ2-3, with D maybe TRBD1 (5 bases). Germline CDR1 reads MNHEY; CDR2 reads SVGAGI. The CDR3 length is 15 residues. V shed 7 bases and J shed 6 bases, with 20 bases lying between them. The CDR3 region is CASNARRTGTDTQYF. CDR3 sequence (DNA): TGTGCCAGCAACGCCAGAAGAACAGGTACCGATACGCAGTATTTT.

The chain carries TRBV2 and TRBJ2-3; TRBD2 aligns across 12 bases. Per germline, CDR1 SNHLY and CDR2 FYNNEI. This CDR3 is built from 15 residues. Trimming cost V 7 bases and J 2 bases; bases outside gene matches: 4. The CDR3 sequence is CASTGLAGFTDTQYF. The CDR3 DNA is TGTGCCAGCACTGGACTAGCGGGGTTCACAGATACGCAGTATTTT.

The DNA of the CDR3 is TGTGCCAGCAGCTATTATCAGGGGAGGGGGAATGAAAAACTGTTTTTT. It yields the protein CASSYYQGRGNEKLFF. This chain links TRBV3-1 (or the pseudogene TRBV3-2) with TRBJ1-4; the D gene is possibly TRBD1 (6 bases). In germline, CDR1 is LGHDT, CDR2 YNNKEL (reference sequence). The CDR3 has 16 residues. V was trimmed by 5 bases and J by 5 bases, leaving 18 bases between them.

The chain joins TRBV2 to TRBJ1-2; D call uncertain. The V gene's germline CDR1 is SNHLY and CDR2 FYNNEI. The CDR3 has 13 amino acids. Deletions cut 6 bases from V and 4 bases from J, with 12 bases between. The DNA for the CDR3 is TGTGCCAGCAGGGGTAGTGGGAGCTATGGCTACACCTTC. Residues: CASRGSGSYGYTF.

This clone showed up just a few times. The chain employs TRBV3-1 (or the pseudogene TRBV3-2) and TRBJ2-1; TRBD1 agrees at 7 bases. Germline assignment: CDR1 LGHDT and CDR2 YNNKEL (reference sequence). V dropped 4 bases and J dropped 5; count of bases not matched to a gene: 14. The CDR3 totals 17 residues. The CDR3 is CASSLVGVTGEHNEQFF. As DNA, the CDR3 is TGTGCCAGCAGCCTGGTTGGAGTCACAGGGGAGCACAATGAGCAGTTCTTC.

The rearrangement uses TRBV11-2 and TRBJ1-4; possibly TRBD1 for D (5 bases). V gave up 3 bases and J gave up 8 bases, with 19 bases separating them. The CDR3 runs to 16 residues. The germline V gene encodes CDR1 SGHAT and CDR2 FQNNGV. In nucleotides, the CDR3 is TGTGCCAGCAGCTTGGGATCCCTCTTTCAGGGAGAAAAACTGTTTTTT. It encodes CASSLGSLFQGEKLFF. Based on the CDR3 plus reference TRBV11-2 and TRBJ1-4, the full variable domain is EAGVAQSPRYKIIEKRQSVAFWCNPISGHATLYWYQQILGQGPKLLIQFQNNGVVDDSQLPKDRFSAERLKGVDSTLKIQPAKLEDSAVYLCASSLGSLFQGEKLFFGSGTQLSVL.

This chain connects TRBV6-6 to TRBJ1-5, with 11 positions matching TRBD1. Looked up from germline, CDR1 is MNHNY and CDR2 is SVGAGI (reference sequence). CDR3 size: 16 residues. After removal of 6 bases from V and 6 bases from J, the junction contained 10 bases not matched to a gene. CDR3 loop: CASRPAGTGGGQPQHF. The DNA for the CDR3 is TGTGCCAGCAGACCCGCCGGGACAGGGGGAGGTCAGCCCCAGCATTTT.

This clone was seen only once. The chain links TRBV7-2 to TRBJ1-1, with 7 nucleotides matching TRBD1. Trimming at V came to 4 bases and at J to 6 bases, leaving 14 bases not matched to a gene. Germline CDR1 reads SGHTA; CDR2 reads FQGNSA. The length of the CDR3 is 16 residues. In DNA form, the CDR3 reads TGTGCCAGCAGCTCAAGAGGTGGTACAGGGGCTTCTGAAGCTTTCTTT. Amino acids: CASSSRGGTGASEAFF.

The chain uses TRBV7-2 and TRBJ2-3, with 7 bases identical to TRBD1. The CDR3 is 13 residues long. Trimming removed 6 bases from V and 5 bases from J; junction bases left unmatched: 5. Germline CDR1 SGHTA, CDR2 FQGNSA. CDR3 nucleotide sequence: TGTGCCAGCAGATTAACAGGGGAAGATACGCAGTATTTT. It encodes CASRLTGEDTQYF.

The chain employs TRBV28 and TRBJ1-1, with 7 bases identical to TRBD1. This CDR3 spans 14 amino acids. Germline assignment: CDR1 MDHEN and CDR2 SYDVKM. V trimming: 4 bases; J trimming: 4 bases; junction bases outside the gene matches: 6. CDR3 loop: CASSSRTGGTEAFF. CDR3 bases: TGTGCCAGCAGTTCCCGGACAGGCGGCACTGAAGCTTTCTTT.

The table lists this clone with a few counts. The chain joins TRBV6-9 to TRBJ1-6; TRBD1 is a possible D gene (5 bases). CDR3 size: 14 residues. Germline CDR1 and CDR2: MNHGY and SVAAGI. V gave up 8 bases and J gave up 7 bases, with 15 bases separating them. The CDR3 sequence: CASESGDLNSPLHF. The DNA for the CDR3 is TGTGCCAGCGAGTCGGGGGACCTGAATTCACCCCTCCACTTT.